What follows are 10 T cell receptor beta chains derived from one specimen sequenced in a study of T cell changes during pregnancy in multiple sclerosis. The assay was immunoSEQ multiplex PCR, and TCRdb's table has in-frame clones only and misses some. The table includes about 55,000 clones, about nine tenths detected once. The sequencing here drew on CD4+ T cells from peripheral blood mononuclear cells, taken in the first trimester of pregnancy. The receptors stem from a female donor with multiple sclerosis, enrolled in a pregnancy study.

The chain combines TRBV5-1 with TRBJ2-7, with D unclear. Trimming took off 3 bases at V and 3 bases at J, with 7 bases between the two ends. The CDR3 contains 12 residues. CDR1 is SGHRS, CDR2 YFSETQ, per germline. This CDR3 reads CASSSLNYEQYF. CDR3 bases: TGCGCCAGCAGCTCCCTTAACTACGAGCAGTACTTC.

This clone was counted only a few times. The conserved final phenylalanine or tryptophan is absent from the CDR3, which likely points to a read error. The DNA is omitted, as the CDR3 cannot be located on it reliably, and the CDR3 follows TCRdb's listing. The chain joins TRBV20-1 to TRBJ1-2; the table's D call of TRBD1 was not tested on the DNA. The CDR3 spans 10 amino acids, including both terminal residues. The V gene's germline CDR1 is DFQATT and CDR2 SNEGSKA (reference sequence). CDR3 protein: CSALPGQGAV.

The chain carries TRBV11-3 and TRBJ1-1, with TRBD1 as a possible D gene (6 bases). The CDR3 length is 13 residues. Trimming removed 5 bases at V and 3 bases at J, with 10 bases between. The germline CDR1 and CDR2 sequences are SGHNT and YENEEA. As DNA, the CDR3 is TGTGCCAGCAGCCCCCAGGGGTACACTGAAGCTTTCTTT. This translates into CASSPQGYTEAFF.

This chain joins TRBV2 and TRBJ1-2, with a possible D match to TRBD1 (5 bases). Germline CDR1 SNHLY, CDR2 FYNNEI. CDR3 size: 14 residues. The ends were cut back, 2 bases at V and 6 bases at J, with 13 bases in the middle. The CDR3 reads CASSEKARTNGYTF. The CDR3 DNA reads TGTGCCAGCAGTGAAAAAGCCCGGACAAATGGCTACACCTTC.

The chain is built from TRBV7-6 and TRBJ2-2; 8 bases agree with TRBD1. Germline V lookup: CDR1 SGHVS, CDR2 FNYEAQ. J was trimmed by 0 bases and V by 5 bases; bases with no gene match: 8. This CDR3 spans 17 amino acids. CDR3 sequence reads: CASSRDRGVSNTGELFF. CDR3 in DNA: TGTGCCAGCAGCCGAGACAGGGGAGTCTCGAACACCGGGGAGCTGTTTTTT.

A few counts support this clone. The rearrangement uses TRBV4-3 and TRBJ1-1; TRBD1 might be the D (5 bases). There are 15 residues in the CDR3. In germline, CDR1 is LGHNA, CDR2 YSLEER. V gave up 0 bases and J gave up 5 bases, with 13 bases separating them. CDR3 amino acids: CASSQEGSTGTEAFF. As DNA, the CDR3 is TGCGCCAGCAGCCAAGAGGGCAGCACAGGAACTGAAGCTTTCTTT.

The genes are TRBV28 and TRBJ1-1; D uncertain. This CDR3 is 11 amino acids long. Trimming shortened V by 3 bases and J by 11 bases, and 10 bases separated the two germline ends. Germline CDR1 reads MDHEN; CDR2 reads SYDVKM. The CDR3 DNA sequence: TGTGCCAGCAGTTTTCGAGGCTATGCTTTCTTT. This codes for CASSFRGYAFF.

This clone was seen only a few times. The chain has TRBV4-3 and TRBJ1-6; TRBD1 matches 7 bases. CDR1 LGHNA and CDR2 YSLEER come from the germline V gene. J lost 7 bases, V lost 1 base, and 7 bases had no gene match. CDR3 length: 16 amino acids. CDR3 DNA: TGCGCCAGCAGCCAAGCCTTGGGCAGGGGGAATTCACCCCTCCACTTT. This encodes CASSQALGRGNSPLHF.

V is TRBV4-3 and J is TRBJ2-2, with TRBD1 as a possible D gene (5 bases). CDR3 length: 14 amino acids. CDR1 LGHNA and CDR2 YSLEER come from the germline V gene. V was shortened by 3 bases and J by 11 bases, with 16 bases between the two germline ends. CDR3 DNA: TGCGCCAGCAGCCAGGGCACAGGTGCGCGAGAGCTGTTTTTT. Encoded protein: CASSQGTGARELFF.

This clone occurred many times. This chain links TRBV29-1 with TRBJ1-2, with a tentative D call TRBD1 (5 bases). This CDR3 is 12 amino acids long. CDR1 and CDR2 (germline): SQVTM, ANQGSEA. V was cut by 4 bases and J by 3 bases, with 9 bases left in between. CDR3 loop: CSVGWGDYGYTF. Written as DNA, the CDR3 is TGCAGCGTTGGTTGGGGGGACTATGGCTACACCTTC.